The 8 T cell receptor beta chains presented below share a single source sample, sequenced in a study of shared clonotypes between healthy human individuals. TCRdb's table, derived via immunoSEQ multiplex PCR, lists solely in-frame clones and lacks some. The sample includes about a million clones, about 75% seen only once; the top ten take 1.4%. Sequencing was carried out using memory CD4+ T cells sorted from blood. Subset: CD45RA-negative fraction. These TCRs come from a man aged 18 to 30 in good health.

The chain links TRBV18 to TRBJ1-6; D unclear. Per the germline V gene, CDR1 is KGHSH and CDR2 is LQKENI. V was pared by 5 bases and J by 6 bases, with 14 bases between. The length of the CDR3 is 15 residues. CDR3 sequence: CASSSKEAGNSPLHF. The CDR3 nucleotides read TGTGCCAGCTCATCGAAGGAGGCGGGTAATTCACCCCTCCACTTT.

Note on this clone: A far larger clone differs by one base, so this is likely a read error. V is TRBV6-5 and J is TRBJ1-2; 7 bases are shared with TRBD1. CDR1 MNHEY and CDR2 SVGAGI come from the germline V gene. The CDR3 runs to 12 residues. V lost 6 bases, J lost 3 bases, and 1 base stayed unmatched. The CDR3, as DNA: TGTGCCAGCAGCCAGGGGGACTATGGCTACACCTTC. Protein product: CASSQGDYGYTF.

The gene calls are TRBV25-1 and TRBJ1-3; D call uncertain. The CDR3 totals 13 residues. Trimming cost V 8 bases and J 3 bases, with 11 bases left between them. In germline, CDR1 is MGHDK, CDR2 SYGVNS. The CDR3 is CASSQVIGNTIYF. The CDR3 nucleotides are TGTGCCAGCTCACAAGTTATTGGAAACACCATATATTTT.

This sequence joins TRBV6-1 and TRBJ1-6; D unclear. The CDR3 runs 12 residues. The germline gives CDR1 MNHNS, CDR2 SASEGT. Trimming cost V 3 bases and J 11 bases, with 8 bases left between them. The chain's CDR3 is CASSEAGTPLHF. The CDR3 nucleotides are TGTGCCAGCAGTGAGGCGGGAACACCCCTCCACTTT.

The V and J genes are TRBV5-1 and TRBJ1-1; D remains ambiguous. CDR1 and CDR2 (germline): SGHRS, YFSETQ. V lost 2 bases, J lost 2 bases, and 7 bases lay in between. This CDR3 spans 13 amino acids. The CDR3 DNA follows: TGCGCCAGCAGCTTAGCGATTAACACTGAAGCTTTCTTT. It yields the protein CASSLAINTEAFF.

This clone was detected only a few times. The chain employs TRBV5-1 and TRBJ2-3; 14 bases fit TRBD2. The trim removed 0 bases at V and 1 base at J, leaving 7 bases unmatched. Germline V CDR1 and CDR2: SGHRS, YFSETQ. There are 19 residues in the CDR3. The CDR3: CASSLAHGTSGGRTDTQYF. The CDR3 DNA reads as TGCGCCAGCAGCTTGGCCCACGGGACTAGCGGGGGCCGCACAGATACGCAGTATTTT.

About this clone itself: In the same sample, other DNA sequences code for this CDR3. The gene calls are TRBV29-1 and TRBJ1-3; no clear D. Trimming removed 4 bases at V and 0 bases at J, with 4 bases between. CDR1 is SQVTM, CDR2 ANQGSEA, per germline. The CDR3 runs 12 residues. This CDR3 reads CSVVSSGNTIYF. DNA for the CDR3: TGCAGCGTTGTAAGCTCTGGAAACACCATATATTTT.

The J gene is TRBJ1-3, the V gene TRBV18; weak D call: TRBD1 (5 bases). The CDR3 is 14 amino acids. Germline V lookup: CDR1 KGHSH, CDR2 LQKENI. V lost 6 bases and J lost 2, with 11 bases in between. CDR3 in DNA: TGTGCCAGCTCTCAGGGAGGCGCTGGAAACACCATATATTTT. Translated: CASSQGGAGNTIYF.